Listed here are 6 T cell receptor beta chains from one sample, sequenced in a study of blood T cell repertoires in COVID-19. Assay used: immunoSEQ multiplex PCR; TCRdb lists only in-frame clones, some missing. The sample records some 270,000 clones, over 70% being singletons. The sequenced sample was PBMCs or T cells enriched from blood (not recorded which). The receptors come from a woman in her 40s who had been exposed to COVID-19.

CDR3: CASRAEGNTEAFF. The DNA for the CDR3 is TGTGCCAGCAGGGCCGAGGGGAACACTGAAGCTTTCTTT. The chain recombines TRBV2 with TRBJ1-1; D uncertain. V lost 6 bases, J lost 1 base, and 9 bases lay in between. The CDR3 has 13 amino acids. CDR1 SNHLY and CDR2 FYNNEI come from the germline V gene.

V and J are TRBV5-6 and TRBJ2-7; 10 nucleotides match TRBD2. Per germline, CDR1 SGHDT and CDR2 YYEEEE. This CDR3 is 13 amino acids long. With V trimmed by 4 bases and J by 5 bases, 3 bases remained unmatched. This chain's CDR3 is CASSASGSNEQYV. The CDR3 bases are TGTGCCAGCAGCGCTAGCGGGAGTAACGAGCAGTACGTC.

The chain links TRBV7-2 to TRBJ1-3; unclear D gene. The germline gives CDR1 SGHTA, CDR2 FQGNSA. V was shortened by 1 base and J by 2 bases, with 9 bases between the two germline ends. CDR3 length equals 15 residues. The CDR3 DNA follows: TGTGCCAGCAGCTTAGACGAGGTGACTGGAAACACCATATATTTT. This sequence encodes CASSLDEVTGNTIYF.

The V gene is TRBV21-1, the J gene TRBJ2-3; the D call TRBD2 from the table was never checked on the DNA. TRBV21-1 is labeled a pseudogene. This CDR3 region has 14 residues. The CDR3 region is CASSREGRTDTQYF. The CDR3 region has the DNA TGTGCCAGCAGCAGGGAGGGCCGAACAGATACGCAGTATTTT.

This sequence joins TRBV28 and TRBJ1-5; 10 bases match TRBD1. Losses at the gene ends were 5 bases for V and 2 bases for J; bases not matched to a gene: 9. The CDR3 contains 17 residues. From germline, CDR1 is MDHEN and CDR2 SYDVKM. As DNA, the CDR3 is TGTGCCAGCAGTCCAATTCGGACAGGGGGTGGCAATCAGCCCCAGCATTTT. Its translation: CASSPIRTGGGNQPQHF.

The CDR3 coding sequence is TGTGCCATCAGTGGTTCCTCCCCAGCAGGGCACTATGGCTACACCTTC. This sequence encodes CAISGSSPAGHYGYTF. The rearrangement links TRBV10-3 to TRBJ1-2, with a weak D call TRBD1 (5 bases). The V end was cut by 4 bases, the J end by 3 bases, with 18 bases between. The CDR3 runs 16 residues. CDR1 and CDR2 from the germline V gene are ENHRY and SYGVKD.